This T cell receptor beta chain stems from a study of beta chain features in type 1 diabetes. Overall study results and limits: Among patients with Type 1 diabetes, TCRB CDR3s were moderately but significantly shorter in every one of the four CD4+ subsets. More deletions and fewer insertions at VDJ junctions were found in patients with type 1 diabetes. Cells with high TCR expression could be over-represented by cDNA sequencing. In comparison with healthy donors, patients had naive, central memory and Treg TCRB repertoires that appeared more similar.

Every isolated RNA sample was fully reverse transcribed, so sequencing captured expressed TCRB transcripts. Libraries were prepared by immunoSEQ multiplex PCR; TCRdb keeps only in-frame clonotypes and omits some of them. The sample has some 350,000 clones, 13% seen once. Trimming pared 2 bases from V and 9 bases from J, leaving 15 bases between. CDR3 length: 14 residues. The germline V gene has CDR1 SGHNT and CDR2 YYREEE (reference sequence). The sample holds a few counts of this clone. Its target is not known. Sorted populations were all over 98% pure. The chain links TRBV5-4 to TRBJ2-1, with D perhaps matching TRBD1 (6 bases). The source material was naive CD4+ T cells from blood. This receptor was identified in a woman younger than 30 with type 1 diabetes. CDR3 in amino acids: CASSLVNRDGEQFF. CDR3 bases: TGTGCCAGCAGCTTAGTAAACAGGGATGGTGAGCAGTTCTTC.